The subject of this entry is one TCR beta chain. This sample was taken from a study of blood T cell repertoires in COVID-19. Profiled with immunoSEQ multiplex PCR; TCRdb holds only in-frame clones, not every one. This table holds around 210,000 clones, around 80% found once. The CDR3 spans 14 residues. Trimming cost V 5 bases and J 4 bases; bases outside gene matches: 7. Germline V gene data show CDR1 as MNHEY and CDR2 as SMNVEV (reference sequence). The specimen sequenced was peripheral blood. The TCR originated in a woman in her sixties or seventies with acute or convalescent COVID-19. This chain links TRBV27 with TRBJ2-5, with 7 bases lining up with TRBD1. The CDR3 sequence: CASSPHDRVETQYF. In DNA form, the CDR3 reads TGTGCCAGCAGTCCTCATGACAGGGTAGAGACCCAGTACTTC.